This T cell receptor (beta chain) is from a study of cytomegalovirus exposure and HLA in healthy donors (dated by TCRdb to 2015 to 2018). Background for the entire study: According to a later analysis, one platform produced both the 110 or so validation repertoires and the 700 or so repertoires of the first cohort. The study was designed to test whether signatures of past pathogen exposure could be identified by cataloging public T cell receptors. Besides the first cohort of some 670 subjects, a separate validation cohort made up of about 120 different subjects was used. The study combined high-throughput TCR immunosequencing, statistical association of individual TCRs with disease status, and machine learning to predict cytomegalovirus infection status. On the study overall, not on this receptor specifically: The authors suggested that the approach could potentially be extended to other disease states and immunological phenotypes. Of the cluster scores, roughly 95% were above 0 in a later analysis, which found that TCRs clustered in the first cohort also tended to co-occur in the 95 to 150 validation repertoires. The classifier was reported to diagnose cytomegalovirus status with high specificity and sensitivity in both the original cohort and the validation cohort. A later analysis had no HLA typing for the validation cohort, so co-occurrence there was scored across all 110 or so repertoires. In the study, around 150 TCR beta chains were listed as associated with cytomegalovirus. While some public TCRs were present in many individuals, most TCR sequences turned up only very rarely across donors. In vitro tests confirmed that a few of the cytomegalovirus-associated TCR beta chains recognize cytomegalovirus antigens.

Notes on this clone: No cognate antigen has been identified for it. The sample holds no much larger clone one base away, and base qualities are not on file.

The library was obtained by the immunoSEQ multiplex PCR assay. The source study handled its data this way. A statistical classification framework was built to diagnose cytomegalovirus status from the catalog of TCR beta chain sequences. The immuneACCESS repertoire file appears here via TCRdb, limited to in-frame rearrangements. These files lack a portion of the clones; in checked studies, under half of the deficit traces to unresolved V genes, and the cause of the others is not known. D and trimming come from the DNA, and the V and J calls and clone size come from that table. The sample table lists about 150,000 clones, 70% to 90% of them with a count of one. The ten largest make up roughly 2.1% of the sample. The donors belonged to the validation cohort of over a hundred subjects, which was separate from the 666-subject first cohort. From the germline V gene, CDR1 is SGDLS and CDR2 is YYNGEE. There are 17 amino acids in the CDR3, from cysteine to phenylalanine inclusive. Solely the CDR3 DNA is kept, with 51 bases framed from the first base. Between the V and J ends, shortened by 0 bases and 5 bases respectively, the junction contains 18 bases.

This chain joins TRBV9 to TRBJ2-1; the D gene remains uncertain. Sequencing used PBMCs. The origin of this receptor is a human donor in good health. The DNA sequence is TGTGCCAGCAGCGTAGTGGGTGGGTCAATCCAGGACAATGAGCAGTTCTTC. Its translation reads: CASSVVGGSIQDNEQFF.